This TCR beta chain came from a study of cytomegalovirus exposure and HLA in healthy donors. Study-level results: According to an earlier analysis, most TCR beta V segments yielded productive rearrangements about 90% or about 30% of the time. Based on reports, TCR beta sequences accurately predicted HLA-A and HLA-B alleles for most subjects.

V was shortened by 7 bases and J by 0 bases, with 16 bases between the two germline ends. The CDR3 length is 15 residues. Germline assignment: CDR1 SGHRS and CDR2 YFSETQ. This PCR relied on a set of 60 Vbeta primers and 13 Jbeta primers. The table came from immunoSEQ multiplex PCR; TCRdb's copy has only in-frame clones and leaves some out. The profile shows some 150,000 clones, over 75% of them singletons. Comments on this clone: Antigen: not known.

This TCR was recovered from a man aged 25-45 years in good health and CMV-seronegative. Source material: PBMCs. The chain is built from TRBV5-1 and TRBJ1-1, with a possible D match to TRBD1 (6 bases). The CDR3 DNA reads TGCGCCAGCCTACCGGGGGGCCAGGTGAACACTGAAGCTTTCTTT. Encoded protein: CASLPGGQVNTEAFF.